Relative to its sample, the clone carrying this TCR beta chain is medium-sized. Assay used: immunoSEQ multiplex PCR; TCRdb lists only in-frame clones, some missing. The sample yields roughly 16,000 clones, around 80% seen once. The data are from a study of ipilimumab plus nivolumab after autologous stem cell transplantation. Whole-study context: Patients received a median of roughly five ipilimumab and 8 nivolumab doses. The DLBCL group included primary refractory and relapsed cases.

Sequencing was performed on PBMCs, taken in a trial of ipilimumab plus nivolumab as post-transplant consolidation. The receptor comes from a male donor with diffuse large B-cell lymphoma.

This CDR3 reads CASSQQGNYGYTF. The DNA for the CDR3 is TGTGCCAGCAGTCAGCAGGGAAACTATGGCTACACCTTC. The chain employs TRBV6-5 and TRBJ1-2; weak D call: TRBD1 (5 bases). CDR1 is MNHEY and CDR2 is SVGAGI in the germline V gene. V lost 5 bases and J lost 2, with 9 bases in between. The CDR3 has 13 residues.